This record concerns one T cell receptor (beta chain) sequence. What it binds is not known. The CDR3 spans 12 residues. The J segment lost 10 bases and the V segment lost 5 bases, leaving 5 bases of the junction unmatched. Germline CDR1 is SGHTA and CDR2 is FQGNSA. The data originate from a study of cytotoxic CD8 clonotypes in ibrutinib-treated CLL. On the study more broadly: Among the patients, 11 presented as relapsed/refractory and over 14 as treatment-naive; fewer than 18 showed unmutated IGHV.

Genomic DNA in a quantity of 2 to 2.5 micrograms was derived from cryopreserved PBMCs for TCR beta libraries. Study conclusions and caveats: Clonality, elevated at ibrutinib response, dropped back toward baseline at progression.

Deep sequencing aimed at 1 in 200,000 to 1 in 1 million T cells' resolution. The protocol was immunoSEQ multiplex PCR, while the TCRdb copy is restricted to in-frame clones and leaves out a portion. This sample has 120,000 to 150,000 clones; 70% to 80% occur once, and the top ten carry about 29%. This specimen was PBMCs, taken after 12 months of ibrutinib treatment. The chain has TRBV7-2 and TRBJ2-1; 7 bases fit TRBD2. This TCR was recovered from a human donor with chronic lymphocytic leukemia. The CDR3 sequence: CASSPTGGEQFF. DNA of the CDR3: TGTGCCAGCAGCCCGACCGGGGGGGAGCAGTTCTTC.